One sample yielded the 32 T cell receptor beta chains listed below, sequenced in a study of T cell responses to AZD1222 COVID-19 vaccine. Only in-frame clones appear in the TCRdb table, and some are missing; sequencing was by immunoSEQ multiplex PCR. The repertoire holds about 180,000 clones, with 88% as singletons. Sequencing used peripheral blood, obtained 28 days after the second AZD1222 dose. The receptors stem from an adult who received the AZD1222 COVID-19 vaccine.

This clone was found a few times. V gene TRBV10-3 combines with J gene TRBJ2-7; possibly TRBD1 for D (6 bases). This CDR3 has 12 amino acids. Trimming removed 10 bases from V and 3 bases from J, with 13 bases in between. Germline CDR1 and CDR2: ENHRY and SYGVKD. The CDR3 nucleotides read TGTGCCACCCGGGACACTAACTACGAGCAGTACTTC. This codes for CATRDTNYEQYF.

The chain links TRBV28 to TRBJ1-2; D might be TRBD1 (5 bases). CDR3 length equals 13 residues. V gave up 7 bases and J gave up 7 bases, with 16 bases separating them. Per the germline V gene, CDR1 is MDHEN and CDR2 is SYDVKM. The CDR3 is CASTARDFSGYTF. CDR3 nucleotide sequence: TGTGCCAGCACCGCCCGGGACTTTAGTGGCTACACCTTC.

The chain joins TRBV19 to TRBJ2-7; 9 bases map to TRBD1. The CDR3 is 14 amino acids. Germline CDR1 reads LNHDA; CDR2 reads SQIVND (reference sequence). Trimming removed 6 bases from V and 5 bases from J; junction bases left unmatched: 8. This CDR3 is CASSYRDRAHEQYF. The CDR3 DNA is TGTGCCAGTAGCTACCGGGACAGGGCCCACGAGCAGTACTTC. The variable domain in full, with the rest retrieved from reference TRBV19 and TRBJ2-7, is DGGITQSPKYLFRKEGQNVTLSCEQNLNHDAMYWYRQDPGQGLRLIYYSQIVNDFQKGDIAEGYSVSREKKESFPLTVTSAQKNPTAFYLCASSYRDRAHEQYFGPGTRLTVT.

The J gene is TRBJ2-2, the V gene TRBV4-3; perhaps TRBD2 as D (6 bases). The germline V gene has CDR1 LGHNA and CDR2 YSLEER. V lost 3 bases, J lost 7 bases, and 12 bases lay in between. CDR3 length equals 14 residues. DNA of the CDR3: TGCGCCAGCAGCCAGCGACGGAGGGGCGGGGAGCTGTTTTTT. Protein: CASSQRRRGGELFF.

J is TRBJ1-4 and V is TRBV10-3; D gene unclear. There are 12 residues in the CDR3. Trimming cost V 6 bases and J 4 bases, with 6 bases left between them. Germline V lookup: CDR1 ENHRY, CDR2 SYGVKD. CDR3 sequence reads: CAIRGINEKLFF. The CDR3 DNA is TGTGCCATCAGGGGGATTAATGAAAAACTGTTTTTT.

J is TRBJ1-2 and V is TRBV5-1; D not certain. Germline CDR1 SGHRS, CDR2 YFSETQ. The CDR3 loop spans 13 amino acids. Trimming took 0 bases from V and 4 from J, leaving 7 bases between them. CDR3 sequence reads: CASSLDPSYGYTF. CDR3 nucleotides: TGCGCCAGCAGCTTGGACCCCTCCTATGGCTACACCTTC.

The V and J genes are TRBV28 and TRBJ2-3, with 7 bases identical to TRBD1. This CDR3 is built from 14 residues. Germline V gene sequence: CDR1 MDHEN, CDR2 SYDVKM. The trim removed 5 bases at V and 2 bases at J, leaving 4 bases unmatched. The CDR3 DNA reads TGTGCCAGCAGTCAAGGGACAGCCACAGATACGCAGTATTTT. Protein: CASSQGTATDTQYF.

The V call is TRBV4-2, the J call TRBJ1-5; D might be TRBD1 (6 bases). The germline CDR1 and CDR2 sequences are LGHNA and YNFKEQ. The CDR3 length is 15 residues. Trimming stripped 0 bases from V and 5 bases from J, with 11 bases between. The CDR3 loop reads CASSQERGGDQPQHF. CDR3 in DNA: TGTGCCAGCAGCCAAGAGAGAGGGGGGGATCAGCCCCAGCATTTT.

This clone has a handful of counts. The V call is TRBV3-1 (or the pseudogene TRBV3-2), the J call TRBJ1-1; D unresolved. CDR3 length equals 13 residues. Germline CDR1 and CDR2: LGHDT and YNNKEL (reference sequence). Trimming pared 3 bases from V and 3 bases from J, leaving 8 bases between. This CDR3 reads CASSQPGDTEAFF. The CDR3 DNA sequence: TGTGCCAGCAGCCAGCCCGGGGACACTGAAGCTTTCTTT.

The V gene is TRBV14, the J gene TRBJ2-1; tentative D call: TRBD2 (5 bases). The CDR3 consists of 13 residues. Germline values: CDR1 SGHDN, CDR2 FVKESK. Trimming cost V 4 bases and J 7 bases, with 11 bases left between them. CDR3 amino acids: CASSPQEGNEQFF. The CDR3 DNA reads TGTGCCAGCAGCCCCCAAGAGGGAAATGAGCAGTTCTTC.

The chain's CDR3 is CASSLATPGTEAFF. The CDR3 DNA follows: TGCGCCAGCAGCTTGGCGACCCCGGGTACTGAAGCTTTCTTT. The chain couples TRBV5-1 to TRBJ1-1; D remains ambiguous. V was trimmed by 0 bases and J by 5 bases, leaving 11 bases between them. Germline-derived CDR1 and CDR2 are SGHRS and YFSETQ. The CDR3 spans 14 residues.

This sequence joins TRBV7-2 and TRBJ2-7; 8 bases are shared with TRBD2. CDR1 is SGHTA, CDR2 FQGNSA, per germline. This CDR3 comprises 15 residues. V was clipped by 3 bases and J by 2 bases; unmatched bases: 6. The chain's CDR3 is CASSFTAGVTYEQYF. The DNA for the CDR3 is TGTGCCAGCAGCTTTACAGCGGGGGTTACCTACGAGCAGTACTTC.

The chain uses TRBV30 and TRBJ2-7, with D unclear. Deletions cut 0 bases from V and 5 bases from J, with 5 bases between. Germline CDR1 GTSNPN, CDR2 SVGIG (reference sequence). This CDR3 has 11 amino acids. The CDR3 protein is CAWSVLNEQYF. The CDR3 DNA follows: TGTGCCTGGAGTGTACTAAACGAGCAGTACTTC.

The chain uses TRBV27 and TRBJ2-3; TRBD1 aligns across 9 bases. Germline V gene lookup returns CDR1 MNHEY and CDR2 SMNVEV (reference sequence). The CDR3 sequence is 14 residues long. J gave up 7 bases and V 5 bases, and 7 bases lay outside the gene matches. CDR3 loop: CASSRDRAHHTQYF. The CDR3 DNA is TGTGCCAGCAGTCGGGACAGGGCGCACCATACGCAGTATTTT.

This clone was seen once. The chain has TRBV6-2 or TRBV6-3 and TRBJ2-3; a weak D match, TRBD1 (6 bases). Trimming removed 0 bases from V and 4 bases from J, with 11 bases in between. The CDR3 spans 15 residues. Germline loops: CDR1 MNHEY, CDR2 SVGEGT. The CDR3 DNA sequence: TGTGCCAGCAGTTACTCGAGCAGGGGCGCAGATACGCAGTATTTT. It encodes CASSYSSRGADTQYF.

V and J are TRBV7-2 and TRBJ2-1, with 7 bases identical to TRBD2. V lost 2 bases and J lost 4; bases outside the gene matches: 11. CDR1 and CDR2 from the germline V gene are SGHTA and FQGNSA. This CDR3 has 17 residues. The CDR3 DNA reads TGTGCCAGCAGCTTAAGGCGACTAGCTGCCGAGTACAATGAGCAGTTCTTC. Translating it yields CASSLRRLAAEYNEQFF.

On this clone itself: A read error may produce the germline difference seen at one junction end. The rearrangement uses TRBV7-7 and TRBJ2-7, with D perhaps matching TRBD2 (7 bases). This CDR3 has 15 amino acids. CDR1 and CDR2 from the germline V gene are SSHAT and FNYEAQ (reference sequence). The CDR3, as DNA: TGTGCTAGCAGCTTAGCGCGGGGGCGAAGGTACGAGCAGTACTTC. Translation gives CASSLARGRRYEQYF.

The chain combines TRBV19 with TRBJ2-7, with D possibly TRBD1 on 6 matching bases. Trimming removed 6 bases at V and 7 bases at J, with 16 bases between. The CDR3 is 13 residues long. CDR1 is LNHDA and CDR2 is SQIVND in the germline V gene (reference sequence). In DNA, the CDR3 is TGTGCCAGTAGCTCTACAGGGTCCGGGGAGCAGTACTTC. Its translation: CASSSTGSGEQYF.

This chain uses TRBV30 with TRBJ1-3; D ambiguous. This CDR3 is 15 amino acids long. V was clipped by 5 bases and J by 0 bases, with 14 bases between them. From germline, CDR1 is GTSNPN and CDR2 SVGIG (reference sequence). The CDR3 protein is CAWLGPTISGNTIYF. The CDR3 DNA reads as TGTGCCTGGCTAGGGCCTACCATCTCTGGAAACACCATATATTTT. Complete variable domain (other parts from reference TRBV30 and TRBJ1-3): SQTIHQWPATLVQPVGSPLSLECTVEGTSNPNLYWYRQAAGRGLQLLFYSVGIGQISSEVPQNLSASRPQDRQFILSSKKLLLSDSGFYLCAWLGPTISGNTIYFGEGSWLTVV.

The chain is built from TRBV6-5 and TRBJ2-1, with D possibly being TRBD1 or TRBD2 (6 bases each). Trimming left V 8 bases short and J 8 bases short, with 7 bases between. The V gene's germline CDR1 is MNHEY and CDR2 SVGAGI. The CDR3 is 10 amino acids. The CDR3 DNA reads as TGTGCCAGCCGGGGGCATGAGCAGTTCTTC. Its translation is CASRGHEQFF.

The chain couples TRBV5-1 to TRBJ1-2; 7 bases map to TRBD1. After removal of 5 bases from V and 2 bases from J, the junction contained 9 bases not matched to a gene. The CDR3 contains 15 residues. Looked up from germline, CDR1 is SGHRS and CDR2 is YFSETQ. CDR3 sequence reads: CASRGSGGQNYGYTF. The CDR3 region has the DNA TGCGCCAGCAGGGGATCAGGGGGTCAGAACTATGGCTACACCTTC.

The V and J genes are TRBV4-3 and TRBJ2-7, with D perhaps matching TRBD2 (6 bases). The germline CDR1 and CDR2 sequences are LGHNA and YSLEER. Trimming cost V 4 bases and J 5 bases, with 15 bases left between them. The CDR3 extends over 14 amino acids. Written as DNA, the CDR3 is TGCGCCAGCAGCCGGGAGGCTAGGGGACACGAGCAGTACTTC. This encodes CASSREARGHEQYF.

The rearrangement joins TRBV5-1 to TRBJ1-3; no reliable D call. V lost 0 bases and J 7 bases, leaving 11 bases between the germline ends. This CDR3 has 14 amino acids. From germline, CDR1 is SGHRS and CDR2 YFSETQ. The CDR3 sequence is CASSLEGQRNTIYF. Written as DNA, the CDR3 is TGCGCCAGCAGCTTGGAGGGTCAGAGGAACACCATATATTTT.

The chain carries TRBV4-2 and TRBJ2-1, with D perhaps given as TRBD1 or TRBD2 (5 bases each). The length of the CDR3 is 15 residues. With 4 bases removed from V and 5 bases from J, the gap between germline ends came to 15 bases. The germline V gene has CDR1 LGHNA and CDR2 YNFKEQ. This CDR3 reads CASSPADGANNEQFF. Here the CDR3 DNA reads TGTGCCAGCAGCCCCGCAGACGGGGCCAACAATGAGCAGTTCTTC.

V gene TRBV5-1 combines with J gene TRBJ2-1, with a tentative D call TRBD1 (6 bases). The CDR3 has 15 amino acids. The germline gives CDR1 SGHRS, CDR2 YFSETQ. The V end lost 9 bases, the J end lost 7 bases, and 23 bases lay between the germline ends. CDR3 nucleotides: TGCGCCACAGGCCCCAGGACAACCCAGGGGAATGAGCAGTTCTTC. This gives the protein CATGPRTTQGNEQFF.

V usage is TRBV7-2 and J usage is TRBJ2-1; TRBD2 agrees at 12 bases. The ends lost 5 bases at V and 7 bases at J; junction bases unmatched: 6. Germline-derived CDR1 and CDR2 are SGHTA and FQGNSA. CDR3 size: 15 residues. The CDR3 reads CASSPSSGRGNEQFF. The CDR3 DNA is TGTGCCAGCAGCCCATCTAGCGGGAGGGGGAATGAGCAGTTCTTC.

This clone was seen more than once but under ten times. CDR3: CASSFRQGASGNTIYF. In DNA form, the CDR3 reads TGTGCCAGCAGTTTCCGACAGGGGGCTTCTGGAAACACCATATATTTT. The chain couples TRBV6-2 or TRBV6-3 to TRBJ1-3; 10 bases agree with TRBD1. The V gene end was trimmed by 4 bases and the J gene end by 1 base; junction bases not matched to a gene: 4. This CDR3 spans 16 amino acids. Germline values: CDR1 MNHEY, CDR2 SVGEGT.

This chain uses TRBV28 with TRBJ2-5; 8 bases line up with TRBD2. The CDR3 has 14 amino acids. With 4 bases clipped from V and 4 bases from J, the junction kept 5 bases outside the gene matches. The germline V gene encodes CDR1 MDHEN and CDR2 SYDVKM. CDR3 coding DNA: TGTGCCAGCAGTTCCCTCGGGGGGGGAGAGACCCAGTACTTC. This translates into CASSSLGGGETQYF. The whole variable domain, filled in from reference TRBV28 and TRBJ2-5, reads DVKVTQSSRYLVKRTGEKVFLECVQDMDHENMFWYRQDPGLGLRLIYFSYDVKMKEKGDIPEGYSVSREKKERFSLILESASTNQTSMYLCASSSLGGGETQYFGPGTRLLVL.

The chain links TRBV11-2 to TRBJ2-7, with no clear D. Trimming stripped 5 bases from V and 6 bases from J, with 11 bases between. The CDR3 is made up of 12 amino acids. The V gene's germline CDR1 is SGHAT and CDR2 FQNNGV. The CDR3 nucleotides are TGTGCCAGCAGCCCCTCGGGCAGCGAGCAGTACTTC. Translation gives CASSPSGSEQYF.

The CDR3 sequence: CASGGGNGYTF. The CDR3 DNA is TGTGCCAGCGGCGGGGGTAACGGCTACACCTTC. The rearrangement links TRBV28 to TRBJ1-2, with D possibly matching TRBD1 (5 bases). There are 11 residues in the CDR3. Trimming stripped 8 bases from V and 8 bases from J, with 12 bases between. Germline V gives CDR1 MDHEN, CDR2 SYDVKM.

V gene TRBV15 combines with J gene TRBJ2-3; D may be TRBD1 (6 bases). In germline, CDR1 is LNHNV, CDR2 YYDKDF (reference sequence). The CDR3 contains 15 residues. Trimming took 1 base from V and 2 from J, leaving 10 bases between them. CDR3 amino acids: CATSRVQGITDTQYF. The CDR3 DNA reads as TGTGCCACCAGCAGAGTGCAGGGGATCACAGATACGCAGTATTTT.

The chain's CDR3 is CASKEQIYEQYF. DNA of the CDR3: TGTGCCAGCAAAGAGCAAATCTACGAGCAGTACTTC. V and J are TRBV2 and TRBJ2-7; D is uncertain. This CDR3 has 12 residues. CDR1 is SNHLY, CDR2 FYNNEI, per germline. V lost 7 bases and J lost 3, with 10 bases in between.